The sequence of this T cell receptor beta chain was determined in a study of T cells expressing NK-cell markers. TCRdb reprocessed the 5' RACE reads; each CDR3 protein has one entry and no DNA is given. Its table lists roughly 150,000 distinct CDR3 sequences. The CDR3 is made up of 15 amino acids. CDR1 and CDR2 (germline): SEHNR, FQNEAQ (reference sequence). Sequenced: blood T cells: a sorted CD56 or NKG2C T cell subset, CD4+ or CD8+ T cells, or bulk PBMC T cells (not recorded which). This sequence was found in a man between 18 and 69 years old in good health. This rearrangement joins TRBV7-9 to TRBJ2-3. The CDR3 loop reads CASSYYSFGTDTQYF.